The next 18 T cell receptor beta chains were all read from a single sample in a study of cytomegalovirus exposure and HLA in healthy donors. PCR involved 60 Vbeta and 13 Jbeta primers. Only in-frame clones appear in the TCRdb table, and some are missing; sequencing was by immunoSEQ multiplex PCR. This sample has around 180,000 clones; roughly 82% occur once, and the top ten carry about 0.5%. The sequencing input was PBMCs. The receptors were sampled from a woman between 45 and 65 years old in good health and CMV-seronegative.

The V and J genes are TRBV7-3 and TRBJ2-2, with 7 bases matching TRBD1. Per germline, CDR1 SGHTA and CDR2 FQGTGA. Trimming at V came to 5 bases and at J to 0 bases, leaving 6 bases not matched to a gene. This CDR3 region has 16 residues. The CDR3 DNA follows: TGTGCCAGCAGCCCGACAGGGTACGCGAACACCGGGGAGCTGTTTTTT. It is translated as CASSPTGYANTGELFF.

In this sample, this clone turned up once. This chain uses TRBV28 with TRBJ2-1, with 8 bases lining up with TRBD2. V was pared by 6 bases and J by 2 bases, with 9 bases of the junction left unmatched. Germline V lookup: CDR1 MDHEN, CDR2 SYDVKM. The CDR3 has 16 residues. CDR3 in DNA: TGTGCCAGCAGCCCCCGGAAGCGGGAGCCCTACAATGAGCAGTTCTTC. It encodes CASSPRKREPYNEQFF.

The V gene is TRBV14, the J gene TRBJ2-7, with TRBD2 matching 7 bases. The CDR3 sequence is 15 residues long. Losses at the gene ends were 1 base for V and 3 bases for J; bases not matched to a gene: 6. Germline CDR1 is SGHDN and CDR2 is FVKESK. In nucleotides, the CDR3 is TGTGCCAGCAGCCAAGGTGGGGGGGGGTACTACGAGCAGTACTTC. This codes for CASSQGGGGYYEQYF.

The chain combines TRBV28 with TRBJ2-7, with D possibly matching TRBD2 (5 bases). The CDR3 sequence is 13 residues long. Germline lookup yields CDR1 MDHEN and CDR2 SYDVKM. Trimming cost V 4 bases and J 13 bases, with 20 bases left between them. The CDR3, as DNA: TGTGCCAGCAGTTCCGACGGGGTCGGGCCCATATACTTC. Translated: CASSSDGVGPIYF.

The V call is TRBV6-1, the J call TRBJ1-1; D is uncertain. Germline V gene sequence: CDR1 MNHNS, CDR2 SASEGT. Trimming cost V 2 bases and J 3 bases, with 10 bases left between them. There are 14 residues in the CDR3. CDR3 coding DNA: TGTGCCAGCAGTGAAATGGTGCAGTACACTGAAGCTTTCTTT. Translated: CASSEMVQYTEAFF.

The chain combines TRBV14 with TRBJ2-5; D may be TRBD1 (6 bases). The CDR3 has 16 amino acids. Germline lookup yields CDR1 SGHDN and CDR2 FVKESK. Trimming removed 2 bases at V and 5 bases at J, with 18 bases between. The CDR3 nucleotides are TGTGCCAGCAGCCAAAAACGCAACCCAGGGGTGGAGACCCAGTACTTC. The encoded protein is CASSQKRNPGVETQYF.

This clone has just one count. The chain is built from TRBV29-1 and TRBJ2-3, with unresolved D. Deletions cut 0 bases from V and 2 bases from J, with 6 bases between. The germline V gene encodes CDR1 SQVTM and CDR2 ANQGSEA. This CDR3 region has 13 residues. The CDR3 region is CSVEDQNTDTQYF. The DNA of the CDR3 is TGCAGCGTTGAAGATCAGAACACAGATACGCAGTATTTT.

V is TRBV30 and J is TRBJ1-1; D is uncertain. This CDR3 has 12 amino acids. The V and J ends lost 1 base and 3 bases respectively, with 6 bases between them. Germline V gives CDR1 GTSNPN, CDR2 SVGIG (reference sequence). The DNA of the CDR3 is TGTGCCTGGAGTGCCAGGCACACTGAAGCTTTCTTT. This gives the protein CAWSARHTEAFF. The complete variable domain, with remaining parts taken from reference TRBV30 and TRBJ1-1, reads SQTIHQWPATLVQPVGSPLSLECTVEGTSNPNLYWYRQAAGRGLQLLFYSVGIGQISSEVPQNLSASRPQDRQFILSSKKLLLSDSGFYLCAWSARHTEAFFGQGTRLTVV.

The rearrangement joins TRBV23-1 to TRBJ2-7; D possibly corresponds to TRBD1 (6 bases). TRBV23-1 is known as an ORF, though its function is uncertain. The CDR3 has 15 residues. Trimming removed 5 bases at V and 7 bases at J, with 21 bases between. DNA of the CDR3: TGCGCCAGCAGTAGTATATATCCCACAGGGAGAGAGCAGTACTTC. Its translation: CASSSIYPTGREQYF.

The chain is built from TRBV28 and TRBJ1-2, with no clear D. Germline V gene data show CDR1 as MDHEN and CDR2 as SYDVKM. This CDR3 has 15 residues. The V gene lost 3 bases and the J gene lost 7 bases, with 18 bases spanning the gap. This chain's CDR3 is CASSLFPSSPSGYTF. The DNA for the CDR3 is TGTGCCAGCAGTTTGTTCCCCAGTTCACCCTCTGGCTACACCTTC.

This clone was observed a few times. The chain links TRBV10-3 to TRBJ1-5; TRBD1 matches 8 bases. The CDR3 consists of 13 residues. V lost 10 bases, J lost 2 bases, and 4 bases stayed unmatched. CDR1 is ENHRY and CDR2 is SYGVKD in the germline V gene. This CDR3 is CATRDRRNQPQHF. DNA for the CDR3: TGTGCCACCCGGGACAGGCGCAATCAGCCCCAGCATTTT.

The chain links TRBV7-9 to TRBJ1-2; the match to TRBD1 covers 8 bases. V dropped 6 bases and J dropped 3; count of bases not matched to a gene: 9. Germline lookup yields CDR1 SEHNR and CDR2 FQNEAQ (reference sequence). This CDR3 region has 15 residues. CDR3 DNA sequence: TGTGCCAGCAGTCTCGGACAGGGTGTTGACTATGGCTACACCTTC. It encodes CASSLGQGVDYGYTF.

This chain connects TRBV30 to TRBJ1-4; 8 nucleotides line up with TRBD1. The CDR3 loop spans 14 amino acids. J gave up 4 bases and V 4 bases, and 5 bases lay outside the gene matches. The germline V gene encodes CDR1 GTSNPN and CDR2 SVGIG (reference sequence). This chain's CDR3 is CAWKTGTGNEKLFF. The CDR3 region has the DNA TGTGCCTGGAAGACCGGGACAGGTAATGAAAAACTGTTTTTT.

Concerning this clone itself: The same CDR3 can be traced to other DNA sequences in this sample. The chain couples TRBV5-1 to TRBJ2-5; TRBD1 agrees at 9 bases. The CDR3 spans 14 residues. Per the germline V gene, CDR1 is SGHRS and CDR2 is YFSETQ. J gave up 3 bases and V 2 bases, and 2 bases lay outside the gene matches. Here the CDR3 reads CASSLQGAEETQYF. The DNA for the CDR3 is TGCGCCAGCAGCTTACAGGGGGCTGAAGAGACCCAGTACTTC.

This clone has a single count. The gene calls are TRBV12-2 and TRBJ1-5; the table's D call, TRBD1, has no DNA check behind it. TRBV12-2 is a recognized pseudogene. This CDR3 is built from 13 residues. In DNA, the CDR3 is TGTGCAAGTCGCTTGGGCAGGAATCAGCCCCAGCATTTT. Its translation: CASRLGRNQPQHF.

This rearrangement joins TRBV2 to TRBJ1-5; the match to TRBD1 covers 7 bases. From germline, CDR1 is SNHLY and CDR2 FYNNEI. This CDR3 spans 14 amino acids. J was trimmed by 7 bases and V by 0 bases; bases with no gene match: 3. This chain's CDR3 is CASSEATGRQPQHF. As DNA, the CDR3 is TGTGCCAGCAGTGAAGCGACAGGGAGGCAGCCCCAGCATTTT. The full variable domain, rest sourced from reference TRBV2 and TRBJ1-5, is EPEVTQTPSHQVTQMGQEVILRCVPISNHLYFYWYRQILGQKVEFLVSFYNNEISEKSEIFDDQFSVERPDGSNFTLKIRSTKLEDSAMYFCASSEATGRQPQHFGDGTRLSIL.

The chain has TRBV19 and TRBJ1-3; D is unclear. V lost 9 bases, J lost 2 bases, and 11 bases lay in between. The CDR3 has 13 amino acids. Per germline, CDR1 LNHDA and CDR2 SQIVND (reference sequence). The CDR3 DNA sequence: TGTGCCAGGCTGTGCACAGCTGGAAACACCATATATTTT. Its protein is CARLCTAGNTIYF. Filled out from reference TRBV19 and TRBJ1-3, the complete variable domain reads DGGITQSPKYLFRKEGQNVTLSCEQNLNHDAMYWYRQDPGQGLRLIYYSQIVNDFQKGDIAEGYSVSREKKESFPLTVTSAQKNPTAFYLCARLCTAGNTIYFGEGSWLTVV.

The gene calls are TRBV10-1 and TRBJ2-5; maybe TRBD1 (6 bases). The germline gives CDR1 WNHNN, CDR2 SYGVQD (reference sequence). This CDR3 comprises 15 residues. Trimming took 6 bases from V and 2 from J, leaving 16 bases between them. CDR3 DNA: TGCGCCAGCAGCCCCGACAGGTTCGGGCAAGAGACCCAGTACTTC. Translated, it gives CASSPDRFGQETQYF.